These 27 T cell receptor beta chains came from one sample sequenced in a study of a mutant IDH1 vaccine in newly diagnosed glioma. These receptors' antigens are unknown. Libraries were prepared by immunoSEQ multiplex PCR; TCRdb keeps only in-frame clonotypes and omits some of them. Of about 52,000 clones in the sample, around 90% were seen once. The time point: week 11, during vaccination. Mutant IDH1 20-mer peptide, at 300 ug, made up each vaccine dose, with topical imiquimod. The material was PBMCs, obtained from a glioma patient whose treatment included an IDH1 peptide vaccine. The receptors were sampled from a man aged 50-59 years with glioma.

Of note for this clone: A junction end diverges from the germline sequence, so it may reflect a read error. The V call is TRBV4-1, the J call TRBJ1-1; D uncertain. CDR1 is MGHRA and CDR2 is YSYEKL in the germline V gene. This CDR3 spans 13 amino acids. CDR3 sequence reads: CASSVSPNAEAFF. The CDR3 nucleotides read TGCGCCAGCAGCGTTAGCCCGAACGCTGAAGCTTTCTTT.

The chain recombines TRBV5-6 with TRBJ2-7; D not certain. This CDR3 region has 14 residues. The germline CDR1 and CDR2 sequences are SGHDT and YYEEEE. V lost 1 base to trimming and J lost 3 bases, with 11 bases between them. The CDR3 protein is CASSLFAQVYEQYF. CDR3 DNA: TGTGCCAGCAGCTTGTTCGCGCAGGTCTACGAGCAGTACTTC.

This CDR3 is CASSLARGTQGPQHF. The DNA of the CDR3 is TGTGCCAGCAGCCTCGCGCGTGGGACCCAAGGCCCCCAGCATTTT. The genes are TRBV5-8 and TRBJ1-5; TRBD1 might be the D (5 bases). Trimming stripped 4 bases from V and 10 bases from J, with 21 bases between. The CDR3 is 15 residues long. Germline assignment: CDR1 SGHTS and CDR2 YDEGEE.

The chain employs TRBV6-4 and TRBJ2-2; 10 nucleotides agree with TRBD2. Looked up from germline, CDR1 is MRHNA and CDR2 is SNTAGT. The CDR3 length is 14 residues. V dropped 3 bases and J dropped 6; count of bases not matched to a gene: 1. The DNA for the CDR3 is TGTGCCAGCAGTGAAGGGACTAGCGCCGGGGAGCTGTTTTTT. Residues: CASSEGTSAGELFF.

The chain links TRBV11-2 to TRBJ2-7; 10 bases match TRBD1. J lost 2 bases, V lost 1 base, and 5 bases had no gene match. Germline CDR1 SGHAT, CDR2 FQNNGV. This CDR3 is 16 amino acids long. DNA of the CDR3: TGTGCCAGCAGCTTAGCCCGGACAGGGGGTCCCTACGAGCAGTACTTC. This codes for CASSLARTGGPYEQYF.

V is TRBV10-3 and J is TRBJ2-7, with TRBD2 as a possible D gene (6 bases). The germline gives CDR1 ENHRY, CDR2 SYGVKD. With 4 bases removed from V and 0 bases from J, the gap between germline ends came to 10 bases. This CDR3 contains 14 residues. CDR3 region: CAISAAGTSYEQYF. The DNA of the CDR3 is TGTGCCATCAGTGCTGCGGGAACCTCCTACGAGCAGTACTTC.

V is TRBV5-1 and J is TRBJ2-7; D might be TRBD1 (5 bases). The CDR3 length is 15 residues. V was clipped by 1 base and J by 2 bases, with 13 bases between them. Germline CDR1 is SGHRS and CDR2 is YFSETQ. This CDR3 reads CASSLRQGPTYEQYF. The CDR3 coding sequence is TGCGCCAGCAGCTTGAGGCAGGGCCCTACCTACGAGCAGTACTTC.

This clone was detected only once. The chain has TRBV4-1 and TRBJ1-2, with D maybe TRBD1 (5 bases). Germline values: CDR1 MGHRA, CDR2 YSYEKL. The V and J ends lost 1 base and 6 bases respectively, with 15 bases between them. The CDR3 is 15 residues long. CDR3 residues: CASSQVWGTLDGYTF. Written as DNA, the CDR3 is TGCGCCAGCAGCCAAGTGTGGGGGACCCTCGATGGCTACACCTTC.

The J gene is TRBJ1-2, the V gene TRBV14; possible D gene TRBD1, 5 bases. Between the trimmed V and J ends, which lost 0 bases and 5 bases, there was a span of 10 bases. The CDR3 totals 14 residues. In germline, CDR1 is SGHDN, CDR2 FVKESK. CDR3 loop: CASSQDRVGYGYTF. Here the CDR3 DNA reads TGTGCCAGCAGCCAAGACAGGGTGGGGTATGGCTACACCTTC.

The chain has TRBV11-2 and TRBJ2-5, with TRBD2 identical over 7 bases. V lost 3 bases and J lost 1; bases outside the gene matches: 5. Germline V lookup: CDR1 SGHAT, CDR2 FQNNGV. The CDR3 loop spans 15 amino acids. Here the CDR3 reads CASSLGGTPQETQYF. The CDR3 DNA reads as TGTGCCAGCAGCTTGGGGGGGACCCCCCAAGAGACCCAGTACTTC. Using reference TRBV11-2 and TRBJ2-5 for the parts outside the CDR3, the full variable domain is EAGVAQSPRYKIIEKRQSVAFWCNPISGHATLYWYQQILGQGPKLLIQFQNNGVVDDSQLPKDRFSAERLKGVDSTLKIQPAKLEDSAVYLCASSLGGTPQETQYFGPGTRLLVL.

This clone was seen only once. CDR3 nucleotides: TGTGCCAGCAGCCTCCCCACGGGCAGCTATGGCTACACCTTC. Translated: CASSLPTGSYGYTF. This chain links TRBV7-2 with TRBJ1-2; D call uncertain. Between the trimmed V and J ends, which lost 5 bases and 4 bases, there was a span of 14 bases. Germline CDR1 is SGHTA and CDR2 is FQGNSA. CDR3 size: 14 residues.

The rearrangement joins TRBV27 to TRBJ1-6; D may be TRBD1 (5 bases). The germline CDR1 and CDR2 sequences are MNHEY and SMNVEV (reference sequence). The CDR3 sequence is 12 residues long. V lost 6 bases, J lost 12 bases, and 12 bases lay in between. The chain's CDR3 is CASSVGVGPLHF. The CDR3 bases are TGTGCCAGCAGCGTGGGGGTCGGACCCCTCCACTTT.

This chain links TRBV9 with TRBJ2-7; perhaps D is TRBD1 or TRBD2 (6 bases each). Germline-derived CDR1 and CDR2 are SGDLS and YYNGEE. Trimming shortened V by 3 bases and J by 0 bases, and 22 bases separated the two germline ends. The CDR3 extends over 18 amino acids. The CDR3 protein is CASSAYSVSGAGSYEQYF. The CDR3 DNA sequence: TGTGCCAGCAGCGCCTATTCGGTTTCGGGGGCCGGCTCCTACGAGCAGTACTTC.

V is TRBV29-1 and J is TRBJ2-7, with 8 nucleotides matching TRBD1. The V and J ends lost 2 bases and 0 bases, in that order; junction bases with no gene match: 6. Germline lookup yields CDR1 SQVTM and CDR2 ANQGSEA. There are 15 residues in the CDR3. The CDR3 nucleotides are TGCAGCGTTGAACTCCCGACAGGGGCCTCCTACGAGCAGTACTTC. Translating it yields CSVELPTGASYEQYF.

The chain uses TRBV4-2 and TRBJ2-5; unclear D gene. V lost 6 bases and J lost 5, with 10 bases in between. Germline V lookup: CDR1 LGHNA, CDR2 YNFKEQ. The CDR3 loop spans 12 amino acids. Here the CDR3 reads CASSDPRETQYF. CDR3 coding DNA: TGTGCCAGCAGTGACCCTCGGGAGACCCAGTACTTC.

V usage is TRBV15 and J usage is TRBJ2-2, with D perhaps matching TRBD1 or TRBD2 (5 bases each). Germline values: CDR1 LNHNV, CDR2 YYDKDF (reference sequence). V was cut by 5 bases and J by 6 bases, with 19 bases left in between. This CDR3 has 16 amino acids. In DNA, the CDR3 is TGTGCCACCAGCTCCCCAGGGAAGGCCGGGGCCGGGGAGCTGTTTTTT. It is translated as CATSSPGKAGAGELFF.

This sequence joins TRBV19 and TRBJ1-2, with 7 positions matching TRBD1. CDR3 length equals 15 residues. The germline V gene has CDR1 LNHDA and CDR2 SQIVND (reference sequence). V trimming: 4 bases; J trimming: 2 bases; junction bases outside the gene matches: 7. The CDR3 is CASSRLGQPNYGYTF. The CDR3 DNA is TGTGCCAGTAGTAGACTGGGACAGCCCAACTATGGCTACACCTTC.

This chain joins TRBV7-2 and TRBJ2-1; TRBD1 is a possible D gene (5 bases). Germline lookup yields CDR1 SGHTA and CDR2 FQGNSA. The CDR3 has 13 residues. Deletions cut 5 bases from V and 4 bases from J, with 9 bases between. The DNA of the CDR3 is TGTGCCAGCAGCCCCAGACAGTACAATGAGCAGTTCTTC. Amino acids: CASSPRQYNEQFF. Supplemented by reference TRBV7-2 and TRBJ2-1, the full variable domain reads GAGVSQSPSNKVTEKGKDVELRCDPISGHTALYWYRQSLGQGLEFLIYFQGNSAPDKSGLPSDRFSAERTGGSVSTLTIQRTQQEDSAVYLCASSPRQYNEQFFGPGTRLTVL.

The rearrangement uses TRBV28 and TRBJ1-4, with a tentative D call TRBD1 (5 bases). The germline V gene encodes CDR1 MDHEN and CDR2 SYDVKM. The CDR3 has 12 amino acids. V lost 4 bases to trimming and J lost 5 bases, with 5 bases between them. The CDR3 DNA is TGTGCCAGCAGTTCAGGGAATGAAAAACTGTTTTTT. It yields the protein CASSSGNEKLFF.

This clone was detected only once. The rearrangement joins TRBV5-1 to TRBJ1-4; 8 positions match TRBD1. Germline V lookup: CDR1 SGHRS, CDR2 YFSETQ. The V segment lost 0 bases and the J segment 6 bases; nucleotides outside the gene matches: 7. CDR3 size: 16 residues. The DNA of the CDR3 is TGCGCCAGCAGCTTGGCGGACAGGGTCGATGATGAAAAACTGTTTTTT. Translated: CASSLADRVDDEKLFF.

The gene calls are TRBV25-1 and TRBJ1-1; D not certain. V lost 2 bases, J lost 0 bases, and 7 bases lay in between. The CDR3 length is 14 residues. Germline V gives CDR1 MGHDK, CDR2 SYGVNS. The CDR3 DNA sequence: TGTGCCAGCAGTGAAGGGTACATGAACACTGAAGCTTTCTTT. As protein: CASSEGYMNTEAFF. Filled out from reference TRBV25-1 and TRBJ1-1, the complete variable domain reads EADIYQTPRYLVIGTGKKITLECSQTMGHDKMYWYQQDPGMELHLIHYSYGVNSTEKGDLSSESTVSRIRTEHFPLTLESARPSHTSQYLCASSEGYMNTEAFFGQGTRLTVV.

Only one count was recorded for this clone. The V gene is TRBV7-8, the J gene TRBJ2-1, with D unresolved. The CDR3 length is 12 residues. Per germline, CDR1 SGHVS and CDR2 FQNEAQ. V lost 5 bases to trimming and J lost 8 bases, with 10 bases between them. DNA for the CDR3: TGTGCCAGCAGCCGCACATTAGATGAGCAGTTCTTC. Its translation: CASSRTLDEQFF. The full variable domain, in which reference TRBV7-8 and TRBJ2-1 provide the parts outside the CDR3, is GAGVSQSPRYKVAKRGQDVALRCDPISGHVSLFWYQQALGQGPEFLTYFQNEAQLDKSGLPSDRFFAERPEGSVSTLKIQRTQQEDSAVYLCASSRTLDEQFFGPGTRLTVL.

The V and J genes are TRBV15 and TRBJ2-3, with D perhaps matching TRBD1 or TRBD2 (5 bases each). The V gene lost 0 bases and the J gene lost 8 bases, with 18 bases spanning the gap. The CDR3 totals 16 residues. Germline values: CDR1 LNHNV, CDR2 YYDKDF (reference sequence). DNA for the CDR3: TGTGCCACCAGCAGAGATCAAGGTATCCGTGGGGGTACGCAGTATTTT. Translating gives CATSRDQGIRGGTQYF.

J is TRBJ1-2 and V is TRBV30, with 7 nucleotides matching TRBD1. The CDR3 totals 17 residues. Germline values: CDR1 GTSNPN, CDR2 SVGIG (reference sequence). The ends lost 0 bases at V and 2 bases at J; junction bases unmatched: 12. The CDR3 bases are TGTGCCTGGAGTGTACGGCCGGGACAGCTTCCCAACTATGGCTACACCTTC. It codes for CAWSVRPGQLPNYGYTF.

The chain is built from TRBV4-1 and TRBJ2-5, with 12 bases lining up with TRBD2. Per the germline V gene, CDR1 is MGHRA and CDR2 is YSYEKL. CDR3 length: 17 residues. Losses at the gene ends were 0 bases for V and 5 bases for J; bases not matched to a gene: 7. CDR3 sequence reads: CASSQEATSGRRETQYF. The DNA for the CDR3 is TGCGCCAGCAGCCAAGAGGCTACTAGCGGGAGGCGTGAGACCCAGTACTTC.

A word on this clone: Other nucleotide sequences from this sample produce the same CDR3. This sequence joins TRBV29-1 and TRBJ2-5; TRBD2 aligns across 10 bases. Germline CDR1 is SQVTM and CDR2 is ANQGSEA. The CDR3 runs to 14 residues. Trimming removed 4 bases from V and 7 bases from J; junction bases left unmatched: 9. The CDR3 DNA is TGCAGCGTTGGGGCCAGCGGGGGGGCAGGGACCCAGTACTTC. It codes for CSVGASGGAGTQYF.

The chain uses TRBV19 and TRBJ2-7, with 8 nucleotides matching TRBD2. Germline-derived CDR1 and CDR2 are LNHDA and SQIVND (reference sequence). The CDR3 loop spans 13 amino acids. V dropped 6 bases and J dropped 8; count of bases not matched to a gene: 9. The CDR3, as DNA: TGTGCCAGTAGCCCCCGGGGGGGAGGGCAGCAGTACTTC. Translation gives CASSPRGGGQQYF. The variable domain in full, completed from reference TRBV19 and TRBJ2-7, reads DGGITQSPKYLFRKEGQNVTLSCEQNLNHDAMYWYRQDPGQGLRLIYYSQIVNDFQKGDIAEGYSVSREKKESFPLTVTSAQKNPTAFYLCASSPRGGGQQYFGPGTRLTVT.